This TCR beta chain is from a study of OX40 agonist ivuxolimab in advanced cancers. As for the study more broadly: Ivuxolimab, which targeted the costimulatory receptor OX40 (CD134), was an agonistic, fully human IgG2 monoclonal antibody. Intravenous ivuxolimab was administered to patients every 2 weeks at six dose levels: 0.01, 0.1, 0.3, 1.5, 3 and 10 mg/kg. Of the 50 to 55 dose-escalation patients, hepatocellular carcinoma was present in about 20, melanoma in approximately 15, renal cell carcinoma in 9 and head and neck cancer in 9. A male proportion of roughly 85% and a mean age of about 60 years, ranging from 23 to 79, were recorded for the dose-escalation cohort. Prior anti-PD-1, anti-PD-L1 or anti-CTLA-4 therapy was permitted, and checkpoint inhibitors had been received by about 36% of dose-escalation patients. Partial responses occurred in three dose-escalation patients: two with cutaneous melanoma and one with hepatocellular carcinoma. Peripheral TCRbeta sequencing was intended to test whether TCR sequence diversity was altered and clonal T-cell expansion was caused by ivuxolimab. The paper describes the monotherapy dose-escalation part (N ≈ 49 patients) of the phase I trial of ivuxolimab.

Findings and caveats that apply to the study as a whole: The antigen specificity of the peripheral T cells that underwent clonal expansion was not determined. Clonal expansion of both CD4+ and CD8+ blood T cells was observed from baseline to week 6 at doses 0.1 to 3.0 mg/kg. After ivuxolimab, CD8+ T cells had more expanded clones than CD4+ T cells on average. In partial responders in the 0.1-3.0 mg/kg groups, normalized peripheral clonal expansion was found to be among the lowest, especially among CD8+ T cells. Low levels of normalized T-cell clonal expansion were also seen in some nonresponding patients.

A remark on this clone: What antigen it recognizes has not been identified. Qualities for individual bases were not recorded, and no much larger clone is one base off.

Patients with a history of autoimmune disease or receiving systemic immunosuppression were excluded from the trial. Peripheral blood for TCR sequencing was collected from all dose cohorts at baseline, on cycle 4 day 1, and on cycle 7 day 1. The samples were taken from a phase I, first-in-human, multicenter, open-label dose-escalation trial of ivuxolimab. Adults with locally advanced or metastatic head and neck squamous cell, hepatocellular, melanoma or renal cell carcinoma were enrolled in the trial. Before TCR sequencing, CD4+ and CD8+ T cells were separately sorted from peripheral blood. Trimmed from V: 9 bases; trimmed from J: 4 bases; junction bases lacking a gene match: 5. In the germline V gene, CDR1 corresponds to MDHEN and CDR2 to SYDVKM. The CDR3, from cysteine to phenylalanine, totals 12 residues. This entry keeps only the CDR3 DNA: 36 bases, framed from base 1. Genomic DNA was isolated from the sorted cells so that the TCRbeta CDR3 region could be sequenced. TCRbeta CDR3 regions were sequenced using the immunoSEQ Assay. TCRdb took over this immuneACCESS table, retaining in-frame rearrangements with V and J assigned. Such tables are incomplete; in checked studies, under half of the missing clones stem from an unresolved V gene, and the remainder is unexplained. The sample data list 60,000 to 70,000 clones, and 80% of these were observed just once. The top ten clones comprise 0.95% to 1.5% of the sample.

Sequencing was performed on CD4+ or CD8+ T cells sorted from blood, taken in a trial of the OX40 agonist ivuxolimab. The chain employs TRBV28 and TRBJ1-2; the junction holds 7 bases that match TRBD1. This clonotype originated in an adult with an advanced solid tumor such as melanoma, head and neck, liver or kidney cancer. The DNA reads TGTGCCAGTAGGGACAGATTCTATGGCTACACCTTC. It codes for CASRDRFYGYTF.